These T cell receptor beta chains were read from a single sample in a study of vaccination and CD4 T cells after COVID-19. These receptors' antigens are unknown. TCRdb reprocessed the PCR reads via MiXCR and lists one record per CDR3 protein. The sample yields approximately 11,000 distinct CDR3 sequences, 40% seen once. The specimen was CD4+ T cells from blood, cultured in vitro. These TCRs come from a human donor in good health. CDR3s include the opening cysteine and the closing phenylalanine or tryptophan. A D gene is named only where the DNA matches it firmly.

CATVGPYSNQPQHF TRBV24-1 . TRBJ1-5
CASRPGTSGRWTDTQYF TRBV5-1 TRBD2 TRBJ2-3
CSAKHSANTGELFF TRBV20-1 . TRBJ2-2
CASTGERGGGYTF TRBV2 . TRBJ1-2
CSVEGQGATEAFF TRBV29-1 TRBD1 TRBJ1-1
CSALTSGRADEQFF TRBV20-1 TRBD2 TRBJ2-1
CASSRNGLQGIEETQYF TRBV4-3 . TRBJ2-5
CSASRPGLQNYEQYF TRBV20-1 TRBD2 TRBJ2-7
CASSPPWPTPGANVLTF TRBV27 . TRBJ2-6
CASSPPGREPYEQYF TRBV4-1 . TRBJ2-7
CAIKEQPEETQYF TRBV10-3 . TRBJ2-5
CASSWAAEAFF TRBV5-5 . TRBJ1-1
CASSLSWTGGNQPQHF TRBV27 TRBD1 TRBJ1-5
CASSPSTPGFALTSGATDTQYF TRBV4-2 TRBD2 TRBJ2-3
CASSADRDRVGIQYF TRBV28 TRBD1 TRBJ2-4
CASSNRREQYF TRBV28 . TRBJ2-7
CASSDYEQFF TRBV2 . TRBJ2-1
CASSPRFDYNEQFF TRBV7-7 . TRBJ2-1
CASSVGVGTGELFF TRBV7-3 . TRBJ2-2
CATSRRVKLLETQYF TRBV15 . TRBJ2-5
CASSPTTANTEAFF TRBV5-1 . TRBJ1-1
CASSFGEDQPQHF TRBV7-2 . TRBJ1-5
CASSLFAGQAYEQYF TRBV28 TRBD1 TRBJ2-7
CASASGNEQFF TRBV19 . TRBJ2-1
CAIGATRDTEAFF TRBV10-3 . TRBJ1-1
CASSLGLAGTDTQYF TRBV7-6 TRBD2 TRBJ2-3
CATSRAPTRREGGELFF TRBV15 TRBD2 TRBJ2-2
CASSLRLAGEANTQYF TRBV27 TRBD2 TRBJ2-3
CASSFAGMAGYGYTF TRBV7-8 . TRBJ1-2
CASSPLAGEAGELFF TRBV28 TRBD2 TRBJ2-2
CASTTQGDGYTF TRBV28 TRBD1 TRBJ1-2
CASSLVSSEQFF TRBV5-4 . TRBJ2-1
CSATLGQWGEQYF TRBV20-1 . TRBJ2-7
CASSRDREGGYTF TRBV5-4 TRBD1 TRBJ1-2
CASSEVRGLSNQPQHF TRBV6-1 . TRBJ1-5
CSAPDRHYGYTF TRBV20-1 . TRBJ1-2
CSARAGSKNEQYF TRBV20-1 . TRBJ2-7
CASSQEARRVVNTEAFF TRBV4-2 . TRBJ1-1
CASTLSGGTGYTF TRBV25-1 . TRBJ1-2
CASTNRVGEYF TRBV5-8 . TRBJ2-7